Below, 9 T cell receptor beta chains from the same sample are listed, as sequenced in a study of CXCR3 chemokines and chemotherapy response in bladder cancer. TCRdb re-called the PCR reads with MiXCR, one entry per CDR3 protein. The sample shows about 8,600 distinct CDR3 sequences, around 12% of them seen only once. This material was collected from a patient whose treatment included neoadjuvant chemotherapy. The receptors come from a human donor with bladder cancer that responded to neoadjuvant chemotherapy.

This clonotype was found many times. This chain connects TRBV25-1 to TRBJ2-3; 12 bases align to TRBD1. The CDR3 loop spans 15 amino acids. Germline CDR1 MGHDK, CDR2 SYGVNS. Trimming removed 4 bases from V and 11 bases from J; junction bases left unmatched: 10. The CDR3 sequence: CASSVPGQGAEKQYF. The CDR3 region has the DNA TGTGCCAGCAGTGTTCCGGGACAGGGGGCTGAAAAGCAGTATTTT. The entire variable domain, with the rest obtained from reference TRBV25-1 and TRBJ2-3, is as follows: EADIYQTPRYLVIGTGKKITLECSQTMGHDKMYWYQQDPGMELHLIHYSYGVNSTEKGDLSSESTVSRIRTEHFPLTLESARPSHTSQYLCASSVPGQGAEKQYFGPGTRLTVL.

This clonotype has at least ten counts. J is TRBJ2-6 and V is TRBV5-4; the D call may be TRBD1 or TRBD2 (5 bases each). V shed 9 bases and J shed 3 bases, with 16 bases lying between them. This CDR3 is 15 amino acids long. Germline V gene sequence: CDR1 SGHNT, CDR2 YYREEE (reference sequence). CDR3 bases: TGTGCCATTGCGGACGGGACGAGTGGGGCCAACGTCCTGACTTTC. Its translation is CAIADGTSGANVLTF.

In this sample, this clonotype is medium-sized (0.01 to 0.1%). The CDR3 loop reads CASSPRGAHTDTQYF. CDR3 sequence (DNA): TGTGCCAGCAGTCCCCGGGGGGCCCACACAGATACGCAGTATTTT. The rearrangement links TRBV7-2 to TRBJ2-3, with D tentatively TRBD2 (7 bases). Trimming removed 6 bases from V and 2 bases from J, with 15 bases in between. Germline CDR1 SGHTA, CDR2 FQGNSA. The CDR3 sequence is 15 residues long.

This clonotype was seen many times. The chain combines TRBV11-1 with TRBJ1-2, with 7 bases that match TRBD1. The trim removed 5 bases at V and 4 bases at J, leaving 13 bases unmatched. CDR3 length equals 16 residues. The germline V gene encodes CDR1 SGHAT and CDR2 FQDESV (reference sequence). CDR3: CASSVTGVPSRYGYTF. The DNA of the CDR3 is TGTGCCAGCAGCGTCACAGGGGTTCCATCCCGCTATGGCTACACCTTC.

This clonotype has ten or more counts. Here the CDR3 reads CASSGSGTGIHEQYF. The CDR3 DNA sequence: TGTGCCAGCAGTGGTTCAGGGACAGGGATCCACGAGCAGTACTTC. The rearrangement joins TRBV6-1 to TRBJ2-7, with 9 bases lining up with TRBD1. Germline values: CDR1 MNHNS, CDR2 SASEGT. The ends lost 4 bases at V and 5 bases at J; junction bases unmatched: 9. The length of the CDR3 is 15 residues.

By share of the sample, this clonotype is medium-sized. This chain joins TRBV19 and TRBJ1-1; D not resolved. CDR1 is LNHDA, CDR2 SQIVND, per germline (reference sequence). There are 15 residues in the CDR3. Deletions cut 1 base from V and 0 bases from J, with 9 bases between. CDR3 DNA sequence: TGTGCCAGTAGTATAGTCCCGGGTTTGAACACTGAAGCTTTCTTT. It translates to CASSIVPGLNTEAFF.

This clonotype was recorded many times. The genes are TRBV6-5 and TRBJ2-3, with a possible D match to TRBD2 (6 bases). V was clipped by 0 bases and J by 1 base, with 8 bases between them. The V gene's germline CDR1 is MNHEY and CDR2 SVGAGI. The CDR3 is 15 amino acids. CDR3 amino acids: CASSYSWGGTDTQYF. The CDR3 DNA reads TGTGCCAGCAGTTACTCGTGGGGGGGCACAGATACGCAGTATTTT.

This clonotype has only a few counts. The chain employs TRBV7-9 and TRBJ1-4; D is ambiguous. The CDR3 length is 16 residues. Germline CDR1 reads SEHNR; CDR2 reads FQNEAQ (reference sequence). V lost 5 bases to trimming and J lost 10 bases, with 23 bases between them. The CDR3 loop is CASSPVSFADNVKLFF. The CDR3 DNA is TGTGCCAGCAGCCCAGTTTCTTTTGCAGATAACGTAAAACTGTTTTTT. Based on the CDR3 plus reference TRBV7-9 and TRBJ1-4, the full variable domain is DTGVSQNPRHKITKRGQNVTFRCDPISEHNRLYWYRQTLGQGPEFLTYFQNEAQLEKSRLLSDRFSAERPKGSFSTLEIQRTEQGDSAMYLCASSPVSFADNVKLFFGSGTQLSVL.

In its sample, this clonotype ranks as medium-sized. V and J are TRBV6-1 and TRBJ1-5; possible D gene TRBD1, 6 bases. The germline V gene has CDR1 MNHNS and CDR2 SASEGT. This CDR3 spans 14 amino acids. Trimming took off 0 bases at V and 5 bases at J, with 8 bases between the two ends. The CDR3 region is CASSEARGYQPQHF. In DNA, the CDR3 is TGTGCCAGCAGTGAAGCCAGGGGCTATCAGCCCCAGCATTTT.